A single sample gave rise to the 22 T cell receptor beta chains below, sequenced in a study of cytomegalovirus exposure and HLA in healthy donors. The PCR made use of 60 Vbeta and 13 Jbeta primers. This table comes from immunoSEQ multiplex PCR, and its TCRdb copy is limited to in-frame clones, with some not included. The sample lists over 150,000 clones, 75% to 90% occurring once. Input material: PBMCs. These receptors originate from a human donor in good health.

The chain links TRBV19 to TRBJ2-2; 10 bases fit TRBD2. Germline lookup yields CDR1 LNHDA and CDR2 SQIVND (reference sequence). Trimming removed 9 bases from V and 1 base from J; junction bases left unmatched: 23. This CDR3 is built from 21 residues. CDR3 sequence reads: CASPTLLAGRDTPGNTGELFF. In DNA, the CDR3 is TGTGCCAGCCCAACCCTACTAGCGGGGAGAGATACACCGGGGAACACCGGGGAGCTGTTTTTT.

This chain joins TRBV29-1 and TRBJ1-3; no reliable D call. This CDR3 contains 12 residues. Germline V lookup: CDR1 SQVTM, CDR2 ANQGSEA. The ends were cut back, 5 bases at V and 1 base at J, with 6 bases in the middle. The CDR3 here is CSVPGSGNTIYF. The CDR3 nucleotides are TGCAGCGTTCCGGGGTCTGGAAACACCATATATTTT.

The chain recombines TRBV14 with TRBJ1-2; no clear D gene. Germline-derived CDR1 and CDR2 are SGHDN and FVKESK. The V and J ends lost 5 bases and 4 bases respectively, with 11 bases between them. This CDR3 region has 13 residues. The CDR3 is CASSMREGYGYTF. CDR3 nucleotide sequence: TGTGCCAGCAGCATGAGGGAGGGCTATGGCTACACCTTC.

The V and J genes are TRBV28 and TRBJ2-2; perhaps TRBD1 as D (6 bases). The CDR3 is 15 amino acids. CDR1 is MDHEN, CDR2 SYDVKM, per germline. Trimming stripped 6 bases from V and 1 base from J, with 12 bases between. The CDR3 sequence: CASSTGQMNTGELFF. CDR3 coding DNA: TGTGCCAGCAGCACCGGACAGATGAACACCGGGGAGCTGTTTTTT.

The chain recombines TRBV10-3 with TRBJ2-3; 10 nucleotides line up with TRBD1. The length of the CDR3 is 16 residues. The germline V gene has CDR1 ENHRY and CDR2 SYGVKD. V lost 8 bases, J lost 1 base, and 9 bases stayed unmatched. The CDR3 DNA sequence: TGTGCCATCGGCCAGGATGGGACAGGGGGCACAGATACGCAGTATTTT. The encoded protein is CAIGQDGTGGTDTQYF.

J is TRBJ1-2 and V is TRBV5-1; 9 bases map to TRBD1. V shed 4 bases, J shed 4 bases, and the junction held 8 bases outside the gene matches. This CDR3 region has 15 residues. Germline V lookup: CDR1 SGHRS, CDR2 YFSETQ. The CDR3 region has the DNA TGCGCCAGCAGCCAGGGACAGGGTAAAGGCTATGGCTACACCTTC. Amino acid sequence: CASSQGQGKGYGYTF.

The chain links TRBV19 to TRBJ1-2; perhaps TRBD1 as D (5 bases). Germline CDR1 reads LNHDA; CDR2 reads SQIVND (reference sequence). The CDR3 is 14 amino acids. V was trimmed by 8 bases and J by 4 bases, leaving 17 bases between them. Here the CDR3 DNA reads TGTGCCAGTGAACCGGCGGGGGGACTCTATGGCTACACCTTC. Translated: CASEPAGGLYGYTF. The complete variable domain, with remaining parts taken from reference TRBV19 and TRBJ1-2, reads DGGITQSPKYLFRKEGQNVTLSCEQNLNHDAMYWYRQDPGQGLRLIYYSQIVNDFQKGDIAEGYSVSREKKESFPLTVTSAQKNPTAFYLCASEPAGGLYGYTFGSGTRLTVV.

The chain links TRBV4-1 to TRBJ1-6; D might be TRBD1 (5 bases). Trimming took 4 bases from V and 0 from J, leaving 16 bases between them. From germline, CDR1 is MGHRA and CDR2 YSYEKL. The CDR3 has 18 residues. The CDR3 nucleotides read TGCGCCAGCAGCCCGCTGGGCCAGGGCTACTCCTATAATTCACCCCTCCACTTT. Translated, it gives CASSPLGQGYSYNSPLHF.

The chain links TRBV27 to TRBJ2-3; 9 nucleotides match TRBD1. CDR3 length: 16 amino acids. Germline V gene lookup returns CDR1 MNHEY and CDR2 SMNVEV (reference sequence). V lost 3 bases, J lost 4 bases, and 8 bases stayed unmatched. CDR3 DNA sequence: TGTGCCAGCAGTTTTCTGGGACAGGGTGAAGCAGATACGCAGTATTTT. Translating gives CASSFLGQGEADTQYF.

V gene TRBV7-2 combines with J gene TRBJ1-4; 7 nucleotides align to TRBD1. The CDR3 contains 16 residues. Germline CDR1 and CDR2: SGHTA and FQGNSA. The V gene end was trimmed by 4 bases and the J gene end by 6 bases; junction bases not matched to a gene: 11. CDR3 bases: TGTGCCAGCAGCTCAAGTCCGGGACAGCCTTATGAAAAACTGTTTTTT. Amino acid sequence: CASSSSPGQPYEKLFF.

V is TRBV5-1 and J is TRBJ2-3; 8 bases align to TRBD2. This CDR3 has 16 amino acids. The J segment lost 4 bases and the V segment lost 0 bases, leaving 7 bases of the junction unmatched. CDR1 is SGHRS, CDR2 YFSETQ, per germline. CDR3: CASSLGPGGPPDTQYF. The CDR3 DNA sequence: TGCGCCAGCAGCTTGGGTCCGGGGGGGCCCCCAGATACGCAGTATTTT.

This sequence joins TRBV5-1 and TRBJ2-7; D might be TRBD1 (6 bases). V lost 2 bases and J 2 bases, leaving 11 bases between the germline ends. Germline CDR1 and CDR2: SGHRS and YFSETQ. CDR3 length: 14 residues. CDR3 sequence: CASSLQGLTYEQYF. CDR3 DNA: TGCGCCAGCAGCTTACAGGGATTAACCTACGAGCAGTACTTC.

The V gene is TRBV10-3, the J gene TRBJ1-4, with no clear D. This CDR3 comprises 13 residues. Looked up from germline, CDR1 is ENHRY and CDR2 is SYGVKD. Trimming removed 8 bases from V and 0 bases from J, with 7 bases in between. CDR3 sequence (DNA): TGTGCCATCGCCGGTTCAACTAATGAAAAACTGTTTTTT. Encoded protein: CAIAGSTNEKLFF.

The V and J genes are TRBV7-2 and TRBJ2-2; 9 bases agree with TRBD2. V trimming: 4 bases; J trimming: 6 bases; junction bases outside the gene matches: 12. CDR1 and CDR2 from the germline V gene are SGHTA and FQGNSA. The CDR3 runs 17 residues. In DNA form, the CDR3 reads TGTGCCAGCAGCTACTTTCTCCAGCGGGGGGAATCCGGGGAGCTGTTTTTT. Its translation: CASSYFLQRGESGELFF.

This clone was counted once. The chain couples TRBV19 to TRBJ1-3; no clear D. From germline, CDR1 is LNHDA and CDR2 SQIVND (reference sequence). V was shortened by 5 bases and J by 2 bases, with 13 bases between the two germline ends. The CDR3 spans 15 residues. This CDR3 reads CASSFYLRAGNTIYF. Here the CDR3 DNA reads TGTGCCAGTAGTTTTTACTTGAGGGCTGGAAACACCATATATTTT.

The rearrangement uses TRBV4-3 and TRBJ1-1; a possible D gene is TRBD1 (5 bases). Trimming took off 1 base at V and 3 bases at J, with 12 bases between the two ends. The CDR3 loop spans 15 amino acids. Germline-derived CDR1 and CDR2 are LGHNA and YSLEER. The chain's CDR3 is CASSQVDRSDTEAFF. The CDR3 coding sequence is TGCGCCAGCAGCCAAGTTGACAGATCTGACACTGAAGCTTTCTTT.

CDR3 residues: CASSFSGNQPQHF. CDR3 sequence (DNA): TGTGCCAGCAGCTTCAGTGGTAATCAGCCCCAGCATTTT. The chain joins TRBV7-2 to TRBJ1-5; D is uncertain. V was trimmed by 3 bases and J by 4 bases, leaving 7 bases between them. The CDR3 length is 13 residues. The germline CDR1 and CDR2 sequences are SGHTA and FQGNSA.

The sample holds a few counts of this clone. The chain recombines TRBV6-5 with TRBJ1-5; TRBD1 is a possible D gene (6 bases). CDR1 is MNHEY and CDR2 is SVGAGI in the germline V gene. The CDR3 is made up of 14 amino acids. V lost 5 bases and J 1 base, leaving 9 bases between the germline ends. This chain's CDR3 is CASSQGMSNQPQHF. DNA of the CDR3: TGTGCCAGCAGTCAGGGGATGAGCAATCAGCCCCAGCATTTT.

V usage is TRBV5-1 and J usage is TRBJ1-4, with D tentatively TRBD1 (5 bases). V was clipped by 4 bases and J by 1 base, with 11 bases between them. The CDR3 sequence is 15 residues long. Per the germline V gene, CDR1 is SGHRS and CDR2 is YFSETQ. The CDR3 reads CASSLQGITNEKLFF. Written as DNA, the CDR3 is TGCGCCAGCAGCCTTCAGGGTATAACTAATGAAAAACTGTTTTTT.

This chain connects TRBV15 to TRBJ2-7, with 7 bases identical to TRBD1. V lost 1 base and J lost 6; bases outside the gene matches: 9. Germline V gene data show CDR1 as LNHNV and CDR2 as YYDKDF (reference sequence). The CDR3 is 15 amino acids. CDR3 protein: CATSRGDRAIGEQYF. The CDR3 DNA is TGTGCCACCAGCAGAGGGGACAGAGCAATCGGCGAGCAGTACTTC. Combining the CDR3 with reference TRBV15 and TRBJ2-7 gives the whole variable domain DAMVIQNPRYQVTQFGKPVTLSCSQTLNHNVMYWYQQKSSQAPKLLFHYYDKDFNNEADTPDNFQSRRPNTSFCFLDIRSPGLGDTAMYLCATSRGDRAIGEQYFGPGTRLTVT.

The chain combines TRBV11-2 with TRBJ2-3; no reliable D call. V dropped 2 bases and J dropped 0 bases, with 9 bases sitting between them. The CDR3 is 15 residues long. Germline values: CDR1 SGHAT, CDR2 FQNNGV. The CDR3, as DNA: TGTGCCAGCAGCTTATCCCCTCTTAGCACAGATACGCAGTATTTT. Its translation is CASSLSPLSTDTQYF.

The CDR3 reads CASSPGHRLIKGGGYTF. The CDR3 DNA reads TGTGCCAGCAGCCCCGGGCACAGACTCATCAAAGGGGGTGGCTACACCTTC. The V gene is TRBV7-2, the J gene TRBJ1-2; possible D gene TRBD1, 6 bases. Germline loops: CDR1 SGHTA, CDR2 FQGNSA. V dropped 5 bases and J dropped 7 bases, with 26 bases sitting between them. CDR3 length equals 17 residues.